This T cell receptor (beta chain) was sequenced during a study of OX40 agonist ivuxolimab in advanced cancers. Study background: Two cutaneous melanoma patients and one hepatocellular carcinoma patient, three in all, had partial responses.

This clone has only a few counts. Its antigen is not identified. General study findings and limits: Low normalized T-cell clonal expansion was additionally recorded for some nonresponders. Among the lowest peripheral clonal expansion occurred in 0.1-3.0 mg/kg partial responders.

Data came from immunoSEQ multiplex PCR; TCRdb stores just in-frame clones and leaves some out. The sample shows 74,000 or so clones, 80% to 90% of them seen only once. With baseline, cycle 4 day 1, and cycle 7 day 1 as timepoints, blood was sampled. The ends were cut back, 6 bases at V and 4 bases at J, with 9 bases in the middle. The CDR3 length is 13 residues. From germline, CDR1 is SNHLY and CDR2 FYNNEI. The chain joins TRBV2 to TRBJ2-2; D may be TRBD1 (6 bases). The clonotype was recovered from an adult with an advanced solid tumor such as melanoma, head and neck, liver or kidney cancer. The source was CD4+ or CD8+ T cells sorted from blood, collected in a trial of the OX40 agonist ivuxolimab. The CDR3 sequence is CASRGTLTGELFF. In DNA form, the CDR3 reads TGTGCCAGCAGAGGGACACTCACCGGGGAGCTGTTTTTT.